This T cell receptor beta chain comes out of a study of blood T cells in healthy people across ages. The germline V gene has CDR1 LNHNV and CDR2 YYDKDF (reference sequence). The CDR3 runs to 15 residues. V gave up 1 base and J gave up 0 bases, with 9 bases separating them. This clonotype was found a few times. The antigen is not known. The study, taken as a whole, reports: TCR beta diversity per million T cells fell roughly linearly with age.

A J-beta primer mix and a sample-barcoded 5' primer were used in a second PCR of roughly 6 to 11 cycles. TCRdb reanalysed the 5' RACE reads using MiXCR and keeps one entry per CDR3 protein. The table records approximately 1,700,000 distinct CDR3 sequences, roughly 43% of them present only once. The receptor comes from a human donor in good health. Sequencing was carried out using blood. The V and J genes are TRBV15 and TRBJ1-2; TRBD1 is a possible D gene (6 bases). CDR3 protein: CATSRGQVSNYGYTF. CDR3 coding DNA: TGTGCCACCAGCAGAGGACAGGTATCTAACTATGGCTACACCTTC.